These 26 T cell receptor beta chains were sequenced from one sample in a study of cytomegalovirus exposure and HLA in healthy donors (dated 2017 in TCRdb). Libraries were built with the immunoSEQ multiplex PCR assay. The multiplex PCR relied on a mix of 60 forward primers for TCR Vbeta segments and 13 reverse primers for TCR Jbeta segments. The source is immuneACCESS, and TCRdb retained only in-frame sequences with V and J called. Part of the clones is not carried over; for the studies checked, unresolved V genes explain less than half of this, and the remainder is unexplained. The sample contains roughly 140,000 clones, 80% of them found a single time. Under 5% of the sample is held by the ten biggest clonotypes. The material sequenced was PBMCs. Source of these receptors: a man in his forties or fifties in good health and CMV-seronegative.

Written as DNA, the CDR3 is TGCGCCAGCAGCCAAGATGGGGCAGTGAACACTGAAGCTTTCTTT. Amino acid sequence: CASSQDGAVNTEAFF. The chain has TRBV4-3 and TRBJ1-1; D perhaps matches TRBD1 (5 bases). Germline V gene sequence: CDR1 LGHNA, CDR2 YSLEER. Trimming removed 0 bases from V and 0 bases from J, with 8 bases in between. CDR3 length equals 15 residues.

The chain carries TRBV4-1 and TRBJ2-7; TRBD1 is a possible D gene (6 bases). The CDR3 has 15 amino acids. Between the trimmed V and J ends, which lost 4 bases and 8 bases, there was a span of 21 bases. Germline V gene sequence: CDR1 MGHRA, CDR2 YSYEKL. In DNA form, the CDR3 reads TGCGCCAGCAGCCTCTCGGACAGCGATTCCTCACAGCAGTACTTC. Its protein product is CASSLSDSDSSQQYF.

The rearrangement links TRBV6-1 to TRBJ2-5, with a tentative D call TRBD2 (6 bases). Trimming stripped 0 bases from V and 1 base from J, with 15 bases between. CDR1 is MNHNS and CDR2 is SASEGT in the germline V gene. The CDR3 totals 17 residues. The CDR3 sequence: CASSEAFGPGAQETQYF. CDR3 coding DNA: TGTGCCAGCAGTGAAGCATTCGGGCCGGGAGCCCAAGAGACCCAGTACTTC.

V usage is TRBV5-1 and J usage is TRBJ1-5; D is possibly TRBD1 (5 bases). The CDR3 totals 14 residues. V gave up 5 bases and J gave up 4 bases, with 13 bases separating them. Germline V gene sequence: CDR1 SGHRS, CDR2 YFSETQ. The CDR3 region has the DNA TGCGCCAGCAGTCTCGGGGGGTTTAATCAGCCCCAGCATTTT. This gives the protein CASSLGGFNQPQHF.

In its sample, this clone was seen a few times. The genes are TRBV6-1 and TRBJ1-1; 8 bases agree with TRBD1. The V and J ends lost 1 base and 2 bases, in that order; junction bases with no gene match: 3. CDR3 length: 15 amino acids. Germline CDR1 reads MNHNS; CDR2 reads SASEGT. CDR3 sequence: CASSEGTGLNTEAFF. DNA for the CDR3: TGTGCCAGCAGTGAAGGGACAGGGTTAAACACTGAAGCTTTCTTT.

The rearrangement joins TRBV6-4 to TRBJ2-1, with 11 bases lining up with TRBD1. Trimming removed 9 bases from V and 8 bases from J; junction bases left unmatched: 9. The CDR3 totals 14 residues. Per the germline V gene, CDR1 is MRHNA and CDR2 is SNTAGT. CDR3 DNA: TGTGCCAGTAGCCCAGGGACAGGGGGTTATGAGCAGTTCTTC. Translating it yields CASSPGTGGYEQFF.

The V call is TRBV18, the J call TRBJ2-1, with D hard to call. Germline CDR1 KGHSH, CDR2 LQKENI. The CDR3 runs 16 residues. Trimming left V 3 bases short and J 4 bases short, with 16 bases between. For the CDR3, the DNA is TGTGCCAGCTCACCGTATGGGCAGTTCCCTTACAATGAGCAGTTCTTC. Translated: CASSPYGQFPYNEQFF.

The chain links TRBV25-1 to TRBJ2-5, with D possibly matching TRBD2 (5 bases). The CDR3 length is 15 residues. V was clipped by 3 bases and J by 4 bases, with 15 bases between them. CDR1 and CDR2 from the germline V gene are MGHDK and SYGVNS. The CDR3 coding sequence is TGTGCCAGCAGTGACCCTGGGGTCCTAGCAGAGACCCAGTACTTC. Translating gives CASSDPGVLAETQYF.

The J gene is TRBJ2-3, the V gene TRBV19, with 8 nucleotides matching TRBD2. This CDR3 comprises 15 residues. The ends lost 0 bases at V and 4 bases at J; junction bases unmatched: 3. Germline CDR1 is LNHDA and CDR2 is SQIVND (reference sequence). CDR3 amino acids: CASSIEVGGADTQYF. The CDR3 DNA sequence: TGTGCCAGTAGTATAGAGGTCGGGGGGGCAGATACGCAGTATTTT.

This rearrangement joins TRBV5-4 to TRBJ2-5; 10 bases align to TRBD1. V lost 0 bases, J lost 5 bases, and 4 bases stayed unmatched. The CDR3 has 15 residues. Germline values: CDR1 SGHNT, CDR2 YYREEE (reference sequence). The CDR3 DNA is TGTGCCAGCAGCTTGGGAGGACAGGGGGGGGAGACCCAGTACTTC. Its protein product is CASSLGGQGGETQYF. Full variable domain (remainder filled in from reference TRBV5-4 and TRBJ2-5): ETGVTQSPTHLIKTRGQQVTLRCSSQSGHNTVSWYQQALGQGPQFIFQYYREEENGRGNFPPRFSGLQFPNYSSELNVNALELDDSALYLCASSLGGQGGETQYFGPGTRLLVL.

Comment on this clone: At one end the junction does not follow the germline gene, possibly because of a read error. The rearrangement joins TRBV5-6 to TRBJ1-1; D is uncertain. There are 12 residues in the CDR3. Germline-derived CDR1 and CDR2 are SGHDT and YYEEEE. The CDR3 here is CASSRGASEAFF. Here the CDR3 DNA reads TGTGCCAGCAGCCGAGGCGCGTCTGAGGCTTTCTTT. The full variable domain, rest sourced from reference TRBV5-6 and TRBJ1-1, is DAGVTQSPTHLIKTRGQQVTLRCSPKSGHDTVSWYQQALGQGPQFIFQYYEEEERQRGNFPDRFSGHQFPNYSSELNVNALLLGDSALYLCASSRGASEAFFGQGTRLTVV.

In DNA, the CDR3 is TGCGCCAGCACTCGGGTAGCGGGGGGCTTCCAAGAGACCCAGTACTTC. Its translation: CASTRVAGGFQETQYF. The chain combines TRBV5-1 with TRBJ2-5; 10 nucleotides agree with TRBD2. This CDR3 has 16 residues. V shed 6 bases, J shed 1 base, and the junction held 9 bases outside the gene matches. Germline CDR1 SGHRS, CDR2 YFSETQ.

CDR3 sequence (DNA): TGTGCCAGCAGCCTAGGAGCGGGGGACTACAATGAGCAGTTCTTC. Translating it yields CASSLGAGDYNEQFF. The chain links TRBV28 to TRBJ2-1, with 8 positions matching TRBD2. The CDR3 runs 15 residues. V lost 6 bases to trimming and J lost 3 bases; unmatched junction nucleotides: 7. Germline assignment: CDR1 MDHEN and CDR2 SYDVKM.

V and J are TRBV27 and TRBJ2-2; weak D call: TRBD2 (6 bases). CDR3 length: 13 amino acids. V was pared by 6 bases and J by 6 bases, with 11 bases between. CDR1 and CDR2 (germline): MNHEY, SMNVEV (reference sequence). The CDR3 bases are TGTGCCAGCAGCTTCAGGGAGGCCGGGGAGCTGTTTTTT. This gives the protein CASSFREAGELFF.

The rearrangement links TRBV6-5 to TRBJ2-7; D perhaps matches TRBD2 (6 bases). From germline, CDR1 is MNHEY and CDR2 SVGAGI. V lost 2 bases and J lost 2, with 10 bases in between. This CDR3 has 14 amino acids. The CDR3 reads CASSYAEGPYEQYF. CDR3 DNA sequence: TGTGCCAGCAGTTACGCGGAGGGGCCCTACGAGCAGTACTTC.

V usage is TRBV29-1 and J usage is TRBJ2-7; a weak D match, TRBD1 (6 bases). The CDR3 runs to 12 residues. V was pared by 4 bases and J by 3 bases, with 10 bases between. The V gene's germline CDR1 is SQVTM and CDR2 ANQGSEA. The CDR3 loop is CSVAVRGYEQYF. Here the CDR3 DNA reads TGCAGCGTTGCAGTCAGGGGCTACGAGCAGTACTTC.

The V call is TRBV6-5, the J call TRBJ2-5, with 7 positions matching TRBD1. The DNA end lines up better with TRBJ2-7; the J call may be wrong. The germline CDR1 and CDR2 sequences are MNHEY and SVGAGI. The CDR3 has 13 amino acids. CDR3 residues: CASRLGQLSEQYF. CDR3 nucleotides: TGTGCCAGCAGGCTGGGACAGCTATCCGAGCAGTACTTC.

The chain combines TRBV29-1 with TRBJ1-5; D is ambiguous. Germline CDR1 SQVTM, CDR2 ANQGSEA. The length of the CDR3 is 12 residues. The V end lost 1 base, the J end lost 3 bases, and 4 bases lay between the germline ends. CDR3 loop: CSVEAPNQPQHF. The CDR3 nucleotides are TGCAGCGTTGAAGCTCCCAATCAGCCCCAGCATTTT.

The gene calls are TRBV2 and TRBJ2-1; 10 bases fit TRBD1. CDR1 is SNHLY and CDR2 is FYNNEI in the germline V gene. With V trimmed by 4 bases and J by 1 base, 1 base remained unmatched. The CDR3 has 15 amino acids. The CDR3 loop reads CASSGQGASYNEQFF. DNA of the CDR3: TGTGCCAGCAGTGGACAGGGGGCGTCCTACAATGAGCAGTTCTTC.

This clone occurred a few times. J is TRBJ2-5 and V is TRBV30, with D possibly being TRBD1 (5 bases). This CDR3 has 15 amino acids. V was trimmed by 0 bases and J by 4 bases, leaving 15 bases between them. The germline CDR1 and CDR2 sequences are GTSNPN and SVGIG (reference sequence). This chain's CDR3 is CAWSVRGGVIETQYF. The CDR3 bases are TGTGCCTGGAGTGTTAGGGGTGGGGTAATAGAGACCCAGTACTTC.

This clone was seen only a few times. The chain couples TRBV5-6 to TRBJ1-5; the match to TRBD1 covers 7 bases. V shed 4 bases and J 7 bases; nucleotides not matched to a gene: 8. Germline V gene sequence: CDR1 SGHDT, CDR2 YYEEEE. The CDR3 consists of 14 residues. The CDR3 is CASSHRGQGQPQHF. The CDR3 DNA follows: TGTGCCAGCAGCCACAGGGGCCAAGGGCAGCCCCAGCATTTT.

The rearrangement links TRBV5-1 to TRBJ1-5; no clear D gene. Trimming shortened V by 5 bases and J by 4 bases, and 13 bases separated the two germline ends. From germline, CDR1 is SGHRS and CDR2 YFSETQ. The CDR3 has 14 residues. The CDR3 sequence is CASRPNPSNQPQHF. The CDR3 DNA sequence: TGCGCCAGCAGGCCTAACCCGTCAAATCAGCCCCAGCATTTT.

J is TRBJ2-1 and V is TRBV11-3; 7 bases are a match to TRBD2. J lost 7 bases, V lost 7 bases, and 10 bases had no gene match. This CDR3 has 14 amino acids. Germline V lookup: CDR1 SGHNT, CDR2 YENEEA. The DNA for the CDR3 is TGTGCCAGCAACCGAGACGGGGGGATGAATGAGCAGTTCTTC. Amino acid sequence: CASNRDGGMNEQFF. Full variable domain (missing parts from reference TRBV11-3 and TRBJ2-1): EAGVVQSPRYKIIEKKQPVAFWCNPISGHNTLYWYLQNLGQGPELLIRYENEEAVDDSQLPKDRFSAERLKGVDSTLKIQPAELGDSAVYLCASNRDGGMNEQFFGPGTRLTVL.

V and J are TRBV10-2 and TRBJ2-7; D is perhaps TRBD2 (5 bases). Germline V gene data show CDR1 as WSHSY and CDR2 as SAAADI. Trimming shortened V by 5 bases and J by 3 bases, and 11 bases separated the two germline ends. The CDR3 contains 13 residues. Written as DNA, the CDR3 is TGCGCCAGCAGTCTAAGGACTTTCTACGAGCAGTACTTC. Translation gives CASSLRTFYEQYF.

The V and J genes are TRBV9 and TRBJ2-2; the match to TRBD1 covers 7 bases. The germline V gene encodes CDR1 SGDLS and CDR2 YYNGEE. Trimming took 5 bases from V and 2 from J; bases not matched to a gene: 6. The CDR3 runs to 15 residues. CDR3 region: CASRSGTVNTGELFF. The CDR3 bases are TGTGCCAGCAGGTCCGGGACAGTTAACACCGGGGAGCTGTTTTTT.

This sequence joins TRBV9 and TRBJ1-3; perhaps TRBD1 as D (6 bases). CDR1 SGDLS and CDR2 YYNGEE come from the germline V gene. CDR3 length equals 15 residues. The ends were cut back, 5 bases at V and 3 bases at J, with 15 bases in the middle. The CDR3 region is CASSRGTGSGNTIYF. CDR3 sequence (DNA): TGTGCCAGCAGTCGGGGCACAGGGAGTGGAAACACCATATATTTT.